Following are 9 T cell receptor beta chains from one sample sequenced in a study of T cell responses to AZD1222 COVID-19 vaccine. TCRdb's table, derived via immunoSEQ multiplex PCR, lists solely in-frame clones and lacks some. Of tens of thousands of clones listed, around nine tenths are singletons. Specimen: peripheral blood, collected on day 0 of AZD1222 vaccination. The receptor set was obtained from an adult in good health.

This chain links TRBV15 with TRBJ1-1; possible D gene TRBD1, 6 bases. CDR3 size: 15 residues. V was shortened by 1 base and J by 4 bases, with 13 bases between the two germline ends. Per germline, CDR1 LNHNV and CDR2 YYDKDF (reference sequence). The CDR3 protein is CATSRGGGGATEAFF. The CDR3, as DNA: TGTGCCACCAGCAGAGGTGGAGGGGGGGCCACTGAAGCTTTCTTT.

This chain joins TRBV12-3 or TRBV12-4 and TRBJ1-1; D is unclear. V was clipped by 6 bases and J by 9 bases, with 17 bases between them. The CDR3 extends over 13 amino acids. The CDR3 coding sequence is TGTGCCAGCAGCCCAACAGACGGAAGAAAAGCTTTCTTT. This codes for CASSPTDGRKAFF.

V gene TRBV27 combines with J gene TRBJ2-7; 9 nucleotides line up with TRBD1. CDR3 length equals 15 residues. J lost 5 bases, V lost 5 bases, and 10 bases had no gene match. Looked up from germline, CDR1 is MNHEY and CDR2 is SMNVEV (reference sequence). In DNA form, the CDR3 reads TGTGCCAGCAGTAAACACCGGGACAGGGACCACGAGCAGTACTTC. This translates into CASSKHRDRDHEQYF.

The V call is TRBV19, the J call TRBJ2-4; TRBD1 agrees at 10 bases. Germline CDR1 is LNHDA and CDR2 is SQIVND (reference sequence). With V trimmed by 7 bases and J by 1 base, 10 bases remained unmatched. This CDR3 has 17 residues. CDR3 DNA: TGTGCCAGTACCCCTTACGGACAGGGGGTGGCCAAAAACATTCAGTACTTC. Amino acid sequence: CASTPYGQGVAKNIQYF.

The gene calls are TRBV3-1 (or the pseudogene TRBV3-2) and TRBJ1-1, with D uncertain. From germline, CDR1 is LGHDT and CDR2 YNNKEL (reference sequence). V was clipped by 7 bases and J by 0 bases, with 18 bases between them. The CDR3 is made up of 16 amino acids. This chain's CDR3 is CASTLGGLGMNTEAFF. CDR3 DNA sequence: TGTGCCAGCACCCTCGGTGGCCTGGGGATGAACACTGAAGCTTTCTTT.

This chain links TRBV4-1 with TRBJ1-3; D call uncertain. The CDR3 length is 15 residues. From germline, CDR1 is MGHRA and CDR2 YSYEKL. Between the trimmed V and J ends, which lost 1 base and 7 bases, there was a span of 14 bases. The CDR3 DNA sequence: TGCGCCAGCAGCCAAGTCGCCCTCACGGGGAACACCATATATTTT. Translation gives CASSQVALTGNTIYF.

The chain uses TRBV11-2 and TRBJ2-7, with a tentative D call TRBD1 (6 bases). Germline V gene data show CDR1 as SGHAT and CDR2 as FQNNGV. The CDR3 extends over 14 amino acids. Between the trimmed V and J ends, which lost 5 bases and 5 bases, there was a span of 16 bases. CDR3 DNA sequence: TGTGCCAGCAGCGTAGGGGGTGGCGGCGACGAGCAGTACTTC. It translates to CASSVGGGGDEQYF. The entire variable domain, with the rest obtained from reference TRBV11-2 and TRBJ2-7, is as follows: EAGVAQSPRYKIIEKRQSVAFWCNPISGHATLYWYQQILGQGPKLLIQFQNNGVVDDSQLPKDRFSAERLKGVDSTLKIQPAKLEDSAVYLCASSVGGGGDEQYFGPGTRLTVT.

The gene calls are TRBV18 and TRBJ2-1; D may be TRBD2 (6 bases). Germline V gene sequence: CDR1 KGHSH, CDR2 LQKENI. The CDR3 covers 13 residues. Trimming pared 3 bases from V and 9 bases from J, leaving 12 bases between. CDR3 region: CASSPGGAREQFF. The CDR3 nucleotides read TGTGCCAGCTCACCGGGGGGAGCCCGTGAGCAGTTCTTC.

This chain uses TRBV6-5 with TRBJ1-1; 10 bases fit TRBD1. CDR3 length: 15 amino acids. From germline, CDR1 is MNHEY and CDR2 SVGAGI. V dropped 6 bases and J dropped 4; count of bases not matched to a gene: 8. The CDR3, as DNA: TGTGCCAGCAGCAAGACAGGGGGCACAGGCACTGAAGCTTTCTTT. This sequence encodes CASSKTGGTGTEAFF.